Listed below are T cell receptor beta chains from one sample, sequenced in a study of CD8+ T cells in alopecia areata. Some clones are missing from TCRdb's copy, which holds only in-frame ones; the method was immunoSEQ multiplex PCR. The sample lists under 130,000 clones; less than 70% were seen once. Material for sequencing was CD4+ T cells sorted from blood. These receptors originate from a human donor in good health. The CDR3 runs from the conserved cysteine through the conserved F or W. The D gene is left open where the match is weak. Part of the rows lack a size; the others show once, few, many or a class for expanded clones.

V,size,D,J,CDR3,DNA
TRBV25-1,NA,NA,TRBJ1-2,CASSDSRQSANYGYTF,TGTGCCAGCAGCGACTCCCGGCAGTCAGCTAACTATGGCTACACCTTC
TRBV29-1,few,NA,TRBJ2-2,CSAWVRATGTGELFF,TGCAGCGCGTGGGTCAGGGCAACGGGCACCGGGGAGCTGTTTTTT
TRBV30,few,TRBD1,TRBJ2-5,CAWSVRDRIQETQYF,TGTGCCTGGAGTGTAAGGGACAGAATCCAAGAGACCCAGTACTTC
TRBV2,NA,NA,TRBJ1-6,CASSPRSSDNSPLHF,TGTGCCAGCAGTCCAAGATCGTCTGATAATTCACCCCTCCACTTT
TRBV30,NA,NA,TRBJ2-1,CAWATQGRPYNEQFF,TGTGCCTGGGCGACACAGGGGAGGCCCTACAATGAGCAGTTCTTC
TRBV5-1,few,NA,TRBJ2-7,CASTPAPSYEQYF,TGCGCCAGCACCCCCGCGCCTTCCTACGAGCAGTACTTC
TRBV19,few,TRBD2,TRBJ2-7,CASSSSGGDYEQYF,TGTGCCAGTAGTTCCTCCGGGGGGGACTACGAGCAGTACTTC
TRBV29-1,once,TRBD1,TRBJ1-6,CSVEDRVGSPLHF,TGCAGCGTGGAGGACAGGGTAGGCTCACCCCTCCACTTT
TRBV12-5,NA,TRBD1,TRBJ1-1,CASGLERTGEAFF,TGTGCTAGTGGTTTGGAGCGGACAGGTGAAGCTTTCTTT
TRBV29-1,NA,NA,TRBJ2-2,CSVETGTHNGELFF,TGCAGCGTTGAAACCGGGACACATAACGGGGAGCTGTTTTTT
TRBV30,NA,TRBD2,TRBJ2-5,CAWTPGLAGAGAQYF,TGTGCCTGGACCCCAGGACTAGCGGGGGCCGGGGCCCAGTACTTC
TRBV11-2,once,NA,TRBJ2-3,CASSNPPGSFQYF,TGTGCCAGCAGCAACCCTCCGGGGTCTTTCCAGTATTTT
TRBV5-1,NA,NA,TRBJ1-2,CASSLSSGTYGYTF,TGCGCCAGCAGCTTGTCCTCGGGGACCTATGGCTACACCTTC
TRBV4-1,NA,NA,TRBJ2-5,CASRRVAQETQYF,TGCGCCAGCAGACGGGTGGCGCAAGAGACCCAGTACTTC
TRBV27,NA,NA,TRBJ1-6,CASRGDGRESSYNSPLHF,TGTGCCAGCAGAGGAGACGGACGGGAAAGCTCCTATAATTCACCCCTCCACTTT
TRBV7-8,NA,NA,TRBJ2-5,CASSWAGRLSAETQYF,TGTGCCAGCAGCTGGGCGGGCCGGCTCTCAGCAGAGACCCAGTACTTC
TRBV4-3,few,TRBD1,TRBJ2-6,CASSQDGHIGQGRRVLTF,TGCGCCAGCAGCCAAGATGGACACATCGGACAGGGGAGAAGGGTCCTGACTTTC
TRBV7-2,NA,NA,TRBJ2-3,CASSSTGERDTQYF,TGTGCCAGCAGCTCGACTGGGGAAAGAGATACGCAGTATTTT
TRBV30,once,TRBD1,TRBJ1-5,CAWSIGQGSNQPQHF,TGTGCCTGGAGTATAGGACAGGGGTCAAATCAGCCCCAGCATTTT
TRBV10-3,NA,NA,TRBJ2-7,CAIRKDYEQYF,TGTGCCATCAGAAAGGACTACGAGCAGTACTTC
TRBV5-6,NA,TRBD1,TRBJ1-2,CASSPLTGDYGYTF,TGTGCCAGCAGCCCCTTGACAGGGGACTATGGCTACACCTTC
TRBV29-1,NA,TRBD1,TRBJ2-4,CSVEPGQGAKNIQYF,TGCAGCGTAGAACCGGGACAGGGGGCGAAAAACATTCAGTACTTC
TRBV30,NA,NA,TRBJ2-1,CASPGWGSAYNEQFF,TGTGCCTCCCCCGGTTGGGGGTCGGCCTACAATGAGCAGTTCTTC
TRBV25-1,many,NA,TRBJ2-3,CASSERSGFNTDTQYF,TGTGCCAGCAGTGAACGTTCAGGGTTCAACACAGATACGCAGTATTTT
TRBV18,NA,TRBD1,TRBJ1-2,CASSPPPTGGGYTF,TGTGCCAGCTCACCACCGCCGACAGGGGGTGGCTACACCTTC
TRBV25-1,NA,NA,TRBJ1-3,CASSEGSDTIYF,TGTGCCAGCAGTGAAGGCTCGGACACCATATATTTT
TRBV29-1,few,NA,TRBJ1-2,CSLGGYTF,TGCTCCCTCGGGGGCTACACCTTC
TRBV5-4,few,NA,TRBJ2-7,CASSLVGSEQYF,TGTGCCAGCAGCTTGGTGGGGAGCGAGCAGTACTTC
TRBV11-2,NA,NA,TRBJ1-1,CASSLSGQTEAFF,TGTGCCAGCAGCTTGTCAGGACAAACTGAAGCTTTCTTT
TRBV18,NA,TRBD1,TRBJ2-3,CASSQGQTTDTQYF,TGTGCCAGCTCACAGGGACAGACAACAGATACGCAGTATTTT
TRBV29-1,few,NA,TRBJ1-2,CSVDRVLRHGYTF,TGCAGCGTTGATCGGGTGCTCCGGCATGGCTACACCTTC